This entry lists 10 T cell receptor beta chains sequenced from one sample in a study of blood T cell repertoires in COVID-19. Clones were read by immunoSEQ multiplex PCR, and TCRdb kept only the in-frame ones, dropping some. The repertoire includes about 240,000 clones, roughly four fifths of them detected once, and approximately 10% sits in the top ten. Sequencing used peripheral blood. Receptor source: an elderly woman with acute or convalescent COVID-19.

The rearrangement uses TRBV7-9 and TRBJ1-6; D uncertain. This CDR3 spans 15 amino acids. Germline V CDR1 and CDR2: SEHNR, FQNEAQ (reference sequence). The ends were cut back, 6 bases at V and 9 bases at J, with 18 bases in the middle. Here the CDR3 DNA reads TGTGCCAGCAGAAGCACGGAGGCCGACTTTTCACCCCTCCACTTT. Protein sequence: CASRSTEADFSPLHF.

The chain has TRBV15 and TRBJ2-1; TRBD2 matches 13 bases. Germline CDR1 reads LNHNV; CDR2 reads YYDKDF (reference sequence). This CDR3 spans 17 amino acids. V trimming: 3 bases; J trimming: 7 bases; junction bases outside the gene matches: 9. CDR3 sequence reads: CATSSPGTSGVLNEQFF. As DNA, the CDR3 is TGTGCCACCAGCAGCCCCGGGACTAGCGGGGTTTTAAATGAGCAGTTCTTC.

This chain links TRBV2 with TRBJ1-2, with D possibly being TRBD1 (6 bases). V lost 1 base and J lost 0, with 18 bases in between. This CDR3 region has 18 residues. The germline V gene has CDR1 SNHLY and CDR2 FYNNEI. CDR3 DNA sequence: TGTGCCAGCAGTGAAGGGGGGCCCTACAGGACAGCTAACTATGGCTACACCTTC. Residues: CASSEGGPYRTANYGYTF. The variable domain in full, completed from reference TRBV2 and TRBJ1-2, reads EPEVTQTPSHQVTQMGQEVILRCVPISNHLYFYWYRQILGQKVEFLVSFYNNEISEKSEIFDDQFSVERPDGSNFTLKIRSTKLEDSAMYFCASSEGGPYRTANYGYTFGSGTRLTVV.

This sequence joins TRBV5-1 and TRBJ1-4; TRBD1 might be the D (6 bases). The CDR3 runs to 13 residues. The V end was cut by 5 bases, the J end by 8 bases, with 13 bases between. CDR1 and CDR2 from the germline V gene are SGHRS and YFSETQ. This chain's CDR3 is CASSRGQPEKLFF. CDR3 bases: TGCGCCAGCAGTCGAGGACAGCCCGAAAAACTGTTTTTT. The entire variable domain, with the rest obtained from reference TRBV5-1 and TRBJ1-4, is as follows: KAGVTQTPRYLIKTRGQQVTLSCSPISGHRSVSWYQQTPGQGLQFLFEYFSETQRNKGNFPGRFSGRQFSNSRSEMNVSTLELGDSALYLCASSRGQPEKLFFGSGTQLSVL.

CDR3: CASVRGAGGVYGYTF. Here the CDR3 DNA reads TGTGCCAGCGTAAGAGGGGCTGGAGGGGTCTATGGCTACACCTTC. The V call is TRBV9, the J call TRBJ1-2; maybe TRBD1 (5 bases). The CDR3 runs 15 residues. Germline CDR1 is SGDLS and CDR2 is YYNGEE. V dropped 7 bases and J dropped 4 bases, with 20 bases sitting between them.

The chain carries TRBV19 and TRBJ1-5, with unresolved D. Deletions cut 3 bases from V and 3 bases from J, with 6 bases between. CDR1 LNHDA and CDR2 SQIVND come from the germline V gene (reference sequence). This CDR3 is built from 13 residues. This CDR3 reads CASSIQNNQPQHF. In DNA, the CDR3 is TGTGCCAGTAGTATCCAGAACAATCAGCCCCAGCATTTT. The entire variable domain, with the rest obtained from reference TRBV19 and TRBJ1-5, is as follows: DGGITQSPKYLFRKEGQNVTLSCEQNLNHDAMYWYRQDPGQGLRLIYYSQIVNDFQKGDIAEGYSVSREKKESFPLTVTSAQKNPTAFYLCASSIQNNQPQHFGDGTRLSIL.

The CDR3: CASSEGLDSYEQYF. CDR3 DNA sequence: TGTGCCAGCAGTGAAGGACTGGACTCCTACGAGCAGTACTTC. The chain recombines TRBV2 with TRBJ2-7; D uncertain. V lost 1 base to trimming and J lost 0 bases, with 7 bases between them. Germline V gene data show CDR1 as SNHLY and CDR2 as FYNNEI. This CDR3 is built from 14 residues.

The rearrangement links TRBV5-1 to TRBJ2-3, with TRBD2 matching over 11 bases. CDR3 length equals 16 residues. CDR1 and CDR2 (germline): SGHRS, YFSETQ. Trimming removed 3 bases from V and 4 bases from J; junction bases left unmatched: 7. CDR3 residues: CASSYLSGGASDTQYF. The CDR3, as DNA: TGCGCCAGCAGCTACCTTAGCGGGGGGGCCTCAGATACGCAGTATTTT.

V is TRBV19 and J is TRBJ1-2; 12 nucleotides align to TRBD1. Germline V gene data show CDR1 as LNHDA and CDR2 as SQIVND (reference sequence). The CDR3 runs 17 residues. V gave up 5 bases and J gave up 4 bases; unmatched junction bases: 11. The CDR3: CASSPLGGQGATYGYTF. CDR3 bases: TGTGCCAGTAGTCCCCTAGGGGGACAGGGGGCGACCTATGGCTACACCTTC.

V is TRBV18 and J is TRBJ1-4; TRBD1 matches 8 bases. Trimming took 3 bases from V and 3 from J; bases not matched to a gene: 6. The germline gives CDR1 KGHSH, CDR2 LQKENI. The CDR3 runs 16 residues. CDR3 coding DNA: TGTGCCAGCTCACCGGACAGGGTGACATCTAATGAAAAACTGTTTTTT. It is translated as CASSPDRVTSNEKLFF.